This T cell receptor (beta chain) came from a study of OX40 agonist ivuxolimab in advanced cancers. Background on the whole study: The costimulatory receptor OX40 (CD134) was targeted by ivuxolimab, a fully human IgG2 agonistic monoclonal antibody. Partial responses occurred in three dose-escalation patients: two with cutaneous melanoma and one with hepatocellular carcinoma. Among the 52 dose-escalation patients, approximately 20 had hepatocellular carcinoma, around 15 melanoma, 9 renal cell carcinoma and 9 head and neck cancer. The dose-escalation cohort was about 83% male with a mean age of about 60 years, ranging from 23 to 79. The monotherapy dose-escalation portion (N of about 50 patients) of the phase I ivuxolimab trial is reported in the paper. Patients were allowed to have had prior anti-PD-1, anti-PD-L1 or anti-CTLA-4 therapy, and 40% of the dose-escalation patients had previously received checkpoint inhibitors. Intravenous ivuxolimab was administered to patients every 2 weeks at six dose levels: 0.01, 0.1, 0.3, 1.5, 3 and 10 mg/kg. The point of sequencing TCRbeta in the periphery was to test whether ivuxolimab changed TCR sequence diversity and drove clonal T-cell expansion.

For this clone: It lacks a known antigen. Per-base qualities were not stored, and no clone one base away is much larger.

To sequence the TCRbeta CDR3 region, genomic DNA was isolated from the sorted cells. The immunoSEQ Assay was used to sequence the TCRbeta CDR3 regions. TCRdb re-hosts the immuneACCESS table, in-frame sequences only. Its copies lack some clones; in the studies checked, an unresolved V gene accounts for under half of them, and the cause for the rest is not known. For this sample the table gives tens of thousands of clones, of which roughly 83% were detected only once. The ten largest clones add up to approximately 0.7% of the sample. Patients with autoimmune disease history or receiving systemic immunosuppression were excluded from the trial. Peripheral blood for TCR sequencing was collected from all dose cohorts at baseline, on cycle 4 day 1, and on cycle 7 day 1. Samples were obtained from an open-label, multicenter, first-in-human phase I dose-escalation trial of ivuxolimab. Adults with locally advanced or metastatic melanoma, renal cell, hepatocellular, or head and neck squamous cell carcinoma were enrolled in the trial. Before TCR sequencing, CD4+ T cells and CD8+ T cells were sorted from peripheral blood as separate populations.

Results and caveats for the whole study, not just this receptor: Low levels of normalized T-cell clonal expansion were also seen in some patients who did not respond. The antigen specificity of the peripheral T cells that underwent clonal expansion was not determined. At doses of 0.1 to 3.0 mg/kg, clonal expansion of both CD4+ and CD8+ blood T cells was observed from baseline to week 6. After ivuxolimab, more expanded clones were found on average in CD8+ T cells than in CD4+ T cells. In the 0.1-3.0 mg/kg groups, partial responders had among the lowest normalized peripheral clonal expansion, particularly in CD8+ T cells.

The CDR3, from cysteine to phenylalanine, totals 13 residues. Of all the DNA, just the CDR3 is kept, 39 bases in frame from base 1. The germline V gene (reference sequence) provides CDR1 SEHNR and CDR2 FQNEAQ. The junction carries 8 bases between V and J, which are trimmed by 5 bases and 1 base respectively. This TCR was sampled from an adult with an advanced solid tumor such as melanoma, head and neck, liver or kidney cancer. The chain employs TRBV7-9 and TRBJ1-1, and the D gene may be TRBD1, 6 bases matching. Here the sequenced sample was CD4+ or CD8+ T cells sorted from blood, taken in a trial of the OX40 agonist ivuxolimab. CDR3 loop: CASSTGQNTEAFF. Here is the DNA: TGTGCCAGCAGCACGGGACAGAACACTGAAGCTTTCTTT.